One and the same sample provided the 22 T cell receptor beta chains below, sequenced in a study of blood T cell repertoires in COVID-19. Clones were read by immunoSEQ multiplex PCR, and TCRdb kept only the in-frame ones, dropping some. Among 200,000 to 250,000 clones listed, 88% were seen once. Sequences were obtained from peripheral blood. These receptor sequences come from a woman aged 55 to 70 with acute or convalescent COVID-19.

This rearrangement joins TRBV4-1 to TRBJ1-5; D is ambiguous. The V end was cut by 1 base, the J end by 7 bases, with 8 bases between. Germline V CDR1 and CDR2: MGHRA, YSYEKL. The CDR3 runs to 13 residues. This chain's CDR3 is CASSQGRGQPQHF. The CDR3 coding sequence is TGCGCCAGCAGCCAAGGGAGAGGACAGCCCCAGCATTTT.

This chain links TRBV1 with TRBJ1-5; the D call TRBD1 from the table was never checked on the DNA. TRBV1 is a pseudogene locus. The length of the CDR3 is 14 residues. CDR3 loop: CTSRLQGRSQPQHF. The DNA for the CDR3 is TGCACCAGCAGGCTACAGGGCCGGAGTCAGCCCCAGCATTTT.

The chain is built from TRBV11-3 and TRBJ2-7; D might be TRBD1 (6 bases). The V end lost 0 bases, the J end lost 6 bases, and 12 bases lay between the germline ends. The CDR3 sequence is 14 residues long. CDR1 is SGHNT and CDR2 is YENEEA in the germline V gene. CDR3 residues: CASSLDGQGREQYF. For the CDR3, the DNA is TGTGCCAGCAGCTTAGATGGCCAGGGGCGCGAGCAGTACTTC.

This chain joins TRBV4-1 and TRBJ2-7; D remains ambiguous. V shed 0 bases and J shed 3 bases, with 3 bases lying between them. The CDR3 is made up of 12 amino acids. Per the germline V gene, CDR1 is MGHRA and CDR2 is YSYEKL. CDR3 amino acids: CASSQDLYEQYF. The CDR3 DNA sequence: TGCGCCAGCAGCCAAGATCTCTACGAGCAGTACTTC.

The chain is built from TRBV27 and TRBJ2-7, with 10 bases fitting TRBD2. The CDR3 covers 14 residues. Germline assignment: CDR1 MNHEY and CDR2 SMNVEV (reference sequence). V gave up 6 bases and J gave up 6 bases; unmatched junction bases: 8. CDR3 amino acids: CASRLAGGPGEQYF. In nucleotides, the CDR3 is TGTGCCAGCAGGTTAGCGGGGGGTCCTGGCGAGCAGTACTTC.

The chain couples TRBV19 to TRBJ2-3; 12 bases align to TRBD2. The CDR3 extends over 15 amino acids. Trimming removed 5 bases from V and 4 bases from J; junction bases left unmatched: 4. CDR1 LNHDA and CDR2 SQIVND come from the germline V gene (reference sequence). CDR3 in amino acids: CASSLTSGRSDTQYF. Here the CDR3 DNA reads TGTGCCAGTAGTTTGACTAGCGGGAGATCAGATACGCAGTATTTT.

V is TRBV28 and J is TRBJ2-7; perhaps TRBD1 as D (6 bases). This CDR3 spans 13 amino acids. V shed 7 bases and J shed 2 bases, with 12 bases lying between them. CDR1 is MDHEN, CDR2 SYDVKM, per germline. The CDR3 coding sequence is TGTGCCAGCAAGGCCGGACAGCCCTACGAGCAGTACTTC. Its protein is CASKAGQPYEQYF.

This clone has only one observation. The chain uses TRBV6-5 and TRBJ2-3, with 9 bases that match TRBD2. Trimming took 8 bases from V and 4 from J; bases not matched to a gene: 10. The CDR3 has 15 residues. Germline V gene lookup returns CDR1 MNHEY and CDR2 SVGAGI. The CDR3 DNA is TGTGCCAGCCCTGGGCCGGGACTAGCTTCAGATACGCAGTATTTT. The encoded protein is CASPGPGLASDTQYF.

V usage is TRBV7-9 and J usage is TRBJ1-1, with TRBD1 matching 9 bases. The CDR3 contains 16 residues. CDR1 and CDR2 from the germline V gene are SEHNR and FQNEAQ (reference sequence). The ends lost 5 bases at V and 6 bases at J; junction bases unmatched: 13. DNA for the CDR3: TGTGCCAGCAGCACCCTCACGCGGGACAGGGACCCTGAAGCTTTCTTT. This encodes CASSTLTRDRDPEAFF.

This sequence joins TRBV4-1 and TRBJ1-4; D unresolved. V dropped 4 bases and J dropped 5 bases, with 17 bases sitting between them. Germline CDR1 reads MGHRA; CDR2 reads YSYEKL. This CDR3 spans 16 amino acids. CDR3 bases: TGCGCCAGCAGCCGCGGCAACCTCACCCCAAATGAAAAACTGTTTTTT. Translating it yields CASSRGNLTPNEKLFF.

The rearrangement uses TRBV5-1 and TRBJ2-7; 7 nucleotides match TRBD1. This CDR3 has 16 amino acids. V dropped 4 bases and J dropped 5; count of bases not matched to a gene: 15. Germline V gene sequence: CDR1 SGHRS, CDR2 YFSETQ. CDR3 nucleotide sequence: TGCGCCAGCAGCCCCCACACGACAGGGAGTTACCACGAGCAGTACTTC. Translated: CASSPHTTGSYHEQYF.

Written as DNA, the CDR3 is TGTGCCAGCTCACCACCGGGGGGGTTTGGTGGCTACACCTTC. Translating gives CASSPPGGFGGYTF. V is TRBV18 and J is TRBJ1-2; tentatively, D is TRBD1 (5 bases). The CDR3 is 14 residues long. With 0 bases removed from V and 7 bases from J, the gap between germline ends came to 12 bases. CDR1 and CDR2 from the germline V gene are KGHSH and LQKENI.

The chain employs TRBV29-1 and TRBJ2-1, with D perhaps matching TRBD1 (6 bases). V was clipped by 7 bases and J by 2 bases, with 15 bases between them. The CDR3 covers 14 residues. Germline values: CDR1 SQVTM, CDR2 ANQGSEA. The CDR3 here is CSAYRDRTYNEQFF. The CDR3 coding sequence is TGCAGCGCTTACAGGGATAGGACCTACAATGAGCAGTTCTTC.

The chain couples TRBV2 to TRBJ1-5; tentative D call: TRBD1 (6 bases). Trimming removed 0 bases at V and 0 bases at J, with 9 bases between. Germline CDR1 and CDR2: SNHLY and FYNNEI. This CDR3 region has 16 residues. CDR3 nucleotide sequence: TGTGCCAGCAGTGAAGCCCGGACAGCTAGCAATCAGCCCCAGCATTTT. This gives the protein CASSEARTASNQPQHF.

This sequence joins TRBV9 and TRBJ2-1, with 8 bases identical to TRBD2. CDR3 length: 15 amino acids. V shed 3 bases and J 2 bases; nucleotides not matched to a gene: 4. CDR1 is SGDLS and CDR2 is YYNGEE in the germline V gene. CDR3 sequence (DNA): TGTGCCAGCAGCGCCCGACTAGCGACCTACAATGAGCAGTTCTTC. Its translation is CASSARLATYNEQFF.

The chain employs TRBV3-1 (or the pseudogene TRBV3-2) and TRBJ2-7; D gene ambiguous. There are 15 residues in the CDR3. Looked up from germline, CDR1 is LGHDT and CDR2 is YNNKEL (reference sequence). V gave up 0 bases and J gave up 3 bases, with 12 bases separating them. The chain's CDR3 is CASSQDLRQVYEQYF. The CDR3 coding sequence is TGTGCCAGCAGCCAAGATCTCCGACAAGTCTACGAGCAGTACTTC.

This clone has a handful of counts. For the CDR3, the DNA is TGCGCCAGCAGCCAAGACCCCGGGACTCGTAAAGAGCAGTACTTC. Amino acids: CASSQDPGTRKEQYF. The chain has TRBV4-3 and TRBJ2-7; D is perhaps TRBD2 (6 bases). CDR3 length equals 15 residues. The ends were cut back, 0 bases at V and 7 bases at J, with 16 bases in the middle. From germline, CDR1 is LGHNA and CDR2 YSLEER.

The V gene is TRBV27, the J gene TRBJ1-4; possible D gene TRBD1, 6 bases. The germline V gene has CDR1 MNHEY and CDR2 SMNVEV (reference sequence). V shed 5 bases and J shed 5 bases, with 18 bases lying between them. CDR3 size: 16 residues. The CDR3 coding sequence is TGTGCCAGCAGTACCCGGTACAGGGTGGAAAATGAAAAACTGTTTTTT. Translated, it gives CASSTRYRVENEKLFF. Variable domain in full (rest from reference TRBV27 and TRBJ1-4): EAQVTQNPRYLITVTGKKLTVTCSQNMNHEYMSWYRQDPGLGLRQIYYSMNVEVTDKGDVPEGYKVSRKEKRNFPLILESPSPNQTSLYFCASSTRYRVENEKLFFGSGTQLSVL.

This rearrangement joins TRBV19 to TRBJ2-1; a weak D match, TRBD2 (6 bases). CDR3 length equals 16 residues. Trimming stripped 1 base from V and 2 bases from J, with 12 bases between. Germline CDR1 LNHDA, CDR2 SQIVND (reference sequence). The CDR3 here is CASSIVGSPPYNEQFF. The DNA for the CDR3 is TGTGCCAGTAGTATAGTCGGGAGCCCTCCCTACAATGAGCAGTTCTTC. The whole variable domain, remainder taken from reference TRBV19 and TRBJ2-1, is DGGITQSPKYLFRKEGQNVTLSCEQNLNHDAMYWYRQDPGQGLRLIYYSQIVNDFQKGDIAEGYSVSREKKESFPLTVTSAQKNPTAFYLCASSIVGSPPYNEQFFGPGTRLTVL.

In DNA form, the CDR3 reads TGTGCCAGCAGCCAAGATGCCGCGGGGGGGAGGCAGACCCAGTACTTC. Translating gives CASSQDAAGGRQTQYF. The V and J genes are TRBV3-1 (or the pseudogene TRBV3-2) and TRBJ2-5, with 9 bases fitting TRBD2. Germline CDR1 LGHDT, CDR2 YNNKEL (reference sequence). The CDR3 is 16 residues long. The V segment lost 0 bases and the J segment 6 bases; nucleotides outside the gene matches: 8.

The V gene is TRBV3-1 (or the pseudogene TRBV3-2), the J gene TRBJ1-2; TRBD1 matches 10 bases. The J segment lost 4 bases and the V segment lost 1 base, leaving 3 bases of the junction unmatched. CDR1 and CDR2 (germline): LGHDT, YNNKEL (reference sequence). The CDR3 consists of 15 residues. The CDR3 nucleotides are TGTGCCAGCAGCCAAGGGACAGGGGGACGCTATGGCTACACCTTC. Protein product: CASSQGTGGRYGYTF.

This clone was detected only a few times. The rearrangement uses TRBV6-5 and TRBJ1-2; TRBD1 is a possible D gene (5 bases). The germline V gene encodes CDR1 MNHEY and CDR2 SVGAGI. V lost 4 bases, J lost 2 bases, and 11 bases lay in between. The CDR3 is 14 residues long. The CDR3 here is CASSSTRGNYGYTF. DNA of the CDR3: TGTGCCAGCAGTTCCACCCGGGGGAACTATGGCTACACCTTC.